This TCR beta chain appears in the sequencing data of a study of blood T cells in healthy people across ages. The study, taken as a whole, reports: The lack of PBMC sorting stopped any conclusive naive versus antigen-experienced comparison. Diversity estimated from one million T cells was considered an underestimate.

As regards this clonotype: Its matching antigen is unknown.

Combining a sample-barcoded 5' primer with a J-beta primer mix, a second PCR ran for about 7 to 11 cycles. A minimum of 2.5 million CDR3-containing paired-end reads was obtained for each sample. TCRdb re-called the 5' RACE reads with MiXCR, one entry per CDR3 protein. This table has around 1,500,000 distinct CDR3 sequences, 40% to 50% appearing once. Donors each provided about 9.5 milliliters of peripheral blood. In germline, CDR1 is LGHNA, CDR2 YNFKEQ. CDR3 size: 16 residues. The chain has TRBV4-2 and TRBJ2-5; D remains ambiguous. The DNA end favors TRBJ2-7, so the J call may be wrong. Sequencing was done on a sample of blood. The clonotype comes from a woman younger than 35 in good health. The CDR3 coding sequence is TGTGCCAGCAGCCAAGCCAGGACGGAACCCGCCTACGAGCAGTACTTC. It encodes CASSQARTEPAYEQYF.